The sequence of this TCR beta chain was determined in a study of blood T cells in healthy people across ages (dated by TCRdb to between 2014 and 2017). For context, the study as a whole: In model experiments, template switching captured about one uniquely barcoded TCR beta cDNA molecule for every two T cells. The study measured age-related changes in TCR beta repertoire diversity using deep sequencing normalized with unique cDNA molecular identifiers. The donors were split into four age groups: young (average around 15 years), middle-aged (roughly 39), aged (62) and long-lived (roughly 86). To avoid experimental bias, donors of different ages were spread randomly across the sequencing lanes. Using the same blood draw, the study looked at two additional independent replicas of 1 million unique cDNA reads for two donors, one aged 18 to 30 and the other aged 80 or older.

There are 14 amino acids in the CDR3, from cysteine to phenylalanine inclusive. Just CDR3 DNA is preserved here, 42 bases in frame from base 1. Per the germline V gene (reference sequence), LNHNV is the CDR1 and YYDKDF is the CDR2. Germline trimming: 11 bases from V, 1 base from J; junction bases outside gene matches: 7. The library was produced with 5' RACE. These reads were obtained on an Illumina HiSeq 2500. A second PCR of about 7 to 12 cycles was run with a J-beta primer mix and a sample-barcoded 5' primer. Each TCR beta cDNA molecule received a unique molecular identifier from a template-switch 5' adaptor carrying 12 random nucleotides. At least 2.5 million CDR3-containing paired-end reads were obtained from each sample. First-strand cDNA synthesis was performed from all RNA using the Mint cDNA synthesis kit, with priming by a TRBC-specific oligonucleotide. All cDNA was treated with uracil-DNA glycosylase and then went through a first 18-cycle PCR with the universal primers M1SS and BC2_uni_R. The authors' pipeline ran thus. For normalization, 1 million high-quality reads were randomly selected from each sample, with every read carrying a distinct molecular identifier. Reads with shared molecular identifiers were discarded instead of being binned into consensus sequences. MiTCR, set to a Q25 quality threshold and the strictest error-elimination algorithm, was used for CDR3 identification, clonotype clustering and error correction. Lower-bound total TCR beta diversity was estimated with a nonparametric unseen species model using Euler transformation. The public reads were quality trimmed at Q25 with fastp and then assembled into clones with MiXCR by TCRdb, keeping productive beta chains. Each entry merges the rows of one CDR3 protein and shows their most common DNA and genes. TCRdb, not the original authors, processed these V and J calls. This sample is represented by fewer than 2,000,000 distinct CDR3 sequences; about 35% of them were singletons. The ten largest make up approximately 10% of the sample.

General study outcomes and caveats: Observed TCR beta diversity correlated strongly with the percentage of naive T cells measured by flow cytometry. The CMV infection status of donors was not known, potentially confounding age-related changes in expanded clonotypes. Compared with the aged group, more naive CD4+ T cells, fewer expanded clones and increased TCR diversity were shown by the long-lived group, suggesting age selection. Estimates of total diversity from one million sequenced T cells were regarded as lower bounds and underestimates. Bulk unsorted PBMC profiling prevented conclusive comparison of naive and antigen-experienced compartments. Observed TCR beta diversity per million T cells fell roughly linearly with age, and a significant reduction was already apparent by age roughly 40.

As for this clonotype: It has no known antigen specificity. Base-call qualities are not available, and no considerably larger clone is one nucleotide away.

The 40 or so donors, aged about 6 to 100 years, were systemically healthy Caucasian individuals from Russia. About 9.6 milliliters of peripheral blood were collected from each donor into EDTA-treated Vacutainer tubes. PBMCs were isolated by Ficoll-Paque density-gradient centrifugation, with at least 7 million obtained per sample. Trizol reagent was used to extract total RNA from PBMCs, with at least 5 micrograms per sample. The percentages of naive CD45RAhigh/CD27high T cells were determined by flow cytometry on a PBMC aliquot from every donor. The sequenced sample consisted of blood. Rearrangement joined TRBV15 to TRBJ2-3, with TRBD2 identical over 9 junction bases. This sequence originates from a woman aged 25 to 45 in good health. At the DNA level, the sequence is TGTGCCGCGGGGGGGGCTCTGGGCACAGATACGCAGTATTTT. The resulting protein is CAAGGALGTDTQYF.